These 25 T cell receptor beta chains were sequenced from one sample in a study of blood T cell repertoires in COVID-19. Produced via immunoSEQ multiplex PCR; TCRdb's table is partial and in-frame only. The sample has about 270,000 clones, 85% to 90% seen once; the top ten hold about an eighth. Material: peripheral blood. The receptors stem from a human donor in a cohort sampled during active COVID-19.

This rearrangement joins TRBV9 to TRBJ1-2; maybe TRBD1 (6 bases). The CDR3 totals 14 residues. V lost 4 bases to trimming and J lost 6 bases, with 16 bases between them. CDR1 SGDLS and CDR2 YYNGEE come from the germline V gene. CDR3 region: CASSSDRLGDGYTF. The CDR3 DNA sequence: TGTGCCAGCAGCAGCGACAGGCTCGGGGATGGCTACACCTTC.

CDR3 protein: CASSRGQKETQYF. In DNA form, the CDR3 reads TGTGCCAGCAGCAGAGGACAGAAAGAGACCCAGTACTTC. The chain links TRBV5-6 to TRBJ2-5; maybe TRBD1 (6 bases). The CDR3 spans 13 residues. Between the trimmed V and J ends, which lost 4 bases and 3 bases, there was a span of 10 bases. From germline, CDR1 is SGHDT and CDR2 YYEEEE.

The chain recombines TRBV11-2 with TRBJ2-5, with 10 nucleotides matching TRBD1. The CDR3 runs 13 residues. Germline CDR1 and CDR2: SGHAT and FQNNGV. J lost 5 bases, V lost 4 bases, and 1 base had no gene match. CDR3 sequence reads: CASSSDRGETQYF. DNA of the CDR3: TGTGCCAGCAGCTCGGACAGGGGGGAGACCCAGTACTTC.

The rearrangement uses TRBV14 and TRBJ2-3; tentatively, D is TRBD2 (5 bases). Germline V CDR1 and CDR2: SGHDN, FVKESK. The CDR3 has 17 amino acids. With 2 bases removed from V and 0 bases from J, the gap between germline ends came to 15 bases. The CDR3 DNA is TGTGCCAGCAGCCAAAGACCGGGAACAAGTAGCACAGATACGCAGTATTTT. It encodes CASSQRPGTSSTDTQYF.

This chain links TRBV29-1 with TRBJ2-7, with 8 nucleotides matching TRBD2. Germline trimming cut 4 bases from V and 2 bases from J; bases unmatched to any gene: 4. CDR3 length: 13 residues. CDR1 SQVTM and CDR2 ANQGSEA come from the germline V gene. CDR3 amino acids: CSVGTSRAYEQYF. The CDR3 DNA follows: TGCAGCGTTGGGACTAGCCGTGCCTACGAGCAGTACTTC.

The CDR3 nucleotides read TGTGCCAGTAGGAGACAGGGAGAATGGGGCTACACCTTC. It codes for CASRRQGEWGYTF. The chain recombines TRBV19 with TRBJ1-2; 7 nucleotides align to TRBD1. The CDR3 runs to 13 residues. V shed 6 bases, J shed 8 bases, and the junction held 9 bases outside the gene matches. CDR1 and CDR2 (germline): LNHDA, SQIVND (reference sequence).

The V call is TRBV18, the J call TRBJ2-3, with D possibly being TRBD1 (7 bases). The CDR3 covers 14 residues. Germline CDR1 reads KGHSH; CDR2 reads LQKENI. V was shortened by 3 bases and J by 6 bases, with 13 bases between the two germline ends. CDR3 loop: CASSPQQGRDTQYF. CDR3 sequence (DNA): TGTGCCAGCTCACCTCAACAGGGGAGGGATACGCAGTATTTT.

This CDR3 is CASTRGTSGRGTGELFF. CDR3 DNA: TGTGCCAGCACCCGAGGTACTAGCGGGAGGGGCACCGGGGAGCTGTTTTTT. The chain carries TRBV3-1 (or the pseudogene TRBV3-2) and TRBJ2-2; 13 nucleotides match TRBD2. J gave up 4 bases and V 7 bases, and 9 bases lay outside the gene matches. Per germline, CDR1 LGHDT and CDR2 YNNKEL (reference sequence). This CDR3 spans 17 amino acids.

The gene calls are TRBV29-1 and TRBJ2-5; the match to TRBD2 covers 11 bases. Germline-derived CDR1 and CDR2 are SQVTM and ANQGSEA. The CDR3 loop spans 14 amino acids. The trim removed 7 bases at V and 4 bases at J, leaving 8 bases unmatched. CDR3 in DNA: TGCAGCGCGCTAGGACTAGCGGGCATAGAGACCCAGTACTTC. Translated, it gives CSALGLAGIETQYF.

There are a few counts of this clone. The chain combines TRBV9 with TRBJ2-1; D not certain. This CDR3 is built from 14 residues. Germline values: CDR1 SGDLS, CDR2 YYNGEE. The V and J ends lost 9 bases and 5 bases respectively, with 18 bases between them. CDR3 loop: CANPKVSTNNEQFF. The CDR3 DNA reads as TGTGCCAATCCAAAAGTCTCCACTAACAATGAGCAGTTCTTC.

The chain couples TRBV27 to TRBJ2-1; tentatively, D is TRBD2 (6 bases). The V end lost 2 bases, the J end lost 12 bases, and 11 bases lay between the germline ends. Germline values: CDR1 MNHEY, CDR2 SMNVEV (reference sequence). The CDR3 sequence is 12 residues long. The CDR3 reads CASSLGGLGQFF. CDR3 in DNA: TGTGCCAGCAGTTTAGGAGGGCTGGGGCAGTTCTTC.

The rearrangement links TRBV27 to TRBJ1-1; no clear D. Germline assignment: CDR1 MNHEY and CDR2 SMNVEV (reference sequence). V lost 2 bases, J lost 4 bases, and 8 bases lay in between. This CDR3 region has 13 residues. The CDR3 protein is CASSLTGATEAFF. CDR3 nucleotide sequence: TGTGCCAGCAGTTTAACGGGAGCCACTGAAGCTTTCTTT.

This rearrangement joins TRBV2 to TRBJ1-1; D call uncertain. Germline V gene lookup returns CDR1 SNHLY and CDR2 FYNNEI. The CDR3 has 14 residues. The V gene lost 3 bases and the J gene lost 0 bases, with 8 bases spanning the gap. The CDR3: CASSDWRVNTEAFF. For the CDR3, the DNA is TGTGCCAGCAGTGATTGGAGGGTGAACACTGAAGCTTTCTTT.

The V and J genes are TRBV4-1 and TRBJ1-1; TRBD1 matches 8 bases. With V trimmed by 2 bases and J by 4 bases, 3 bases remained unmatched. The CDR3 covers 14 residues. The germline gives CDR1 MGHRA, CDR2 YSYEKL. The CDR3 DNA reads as TGCGCCAGCAGCCAACAACAGGGGGGCACTGAAGCTTTCTTT. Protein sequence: CASSQQQGGTEAFF.

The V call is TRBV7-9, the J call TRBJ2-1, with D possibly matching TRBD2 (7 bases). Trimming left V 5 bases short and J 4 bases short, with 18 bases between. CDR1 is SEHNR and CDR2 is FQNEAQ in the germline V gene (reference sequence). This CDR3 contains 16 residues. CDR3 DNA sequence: TGTGCCAGCAGCCTACAGGGAGGGAGTGGATACAATGAGCAGTTCTTC. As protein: CASSLQGGSGYNEQFF.

CDR3 sequence (DNA): TGTGCCAGCAGCCTCGGGACTAGCGGGAAGGGCGGGGAGCTGTTTTTT. Its translation: CASSLGTSGKGGELFF. This sequence joins TRBV3-1 (or the pseudogene TRBV3-2) and TRBJ2-2, with 13 bases fitting TRBD2. V lost 4 bases to trimming and J lost 7 bases; unmatched junction nucleotides: 6. CDR1 and CDR2 from the germline V gene are LGHDT and YNNKEL (reference sequence). The CDR3 is 16 amino acids.

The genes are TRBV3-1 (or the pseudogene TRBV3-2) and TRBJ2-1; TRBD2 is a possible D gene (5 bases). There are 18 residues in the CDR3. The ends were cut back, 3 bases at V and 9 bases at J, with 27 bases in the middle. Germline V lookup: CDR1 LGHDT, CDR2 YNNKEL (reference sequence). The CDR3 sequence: CASSQAALLGLDSGEQFF. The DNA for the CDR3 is TGTGCCAGCAGCCAGGCAGCCCTCCTTGGACTCGACTCTGGTGAGCAGTTCTTC.

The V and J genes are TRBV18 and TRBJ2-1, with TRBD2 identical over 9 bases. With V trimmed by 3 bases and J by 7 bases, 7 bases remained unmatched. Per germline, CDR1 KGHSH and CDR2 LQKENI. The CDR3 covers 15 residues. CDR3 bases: TGTGCCAGCTCACCGCCCTCTCTAGCGGGAAATGAGCAGTTCTTC. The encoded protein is CASSPPSLAGNEQFF.

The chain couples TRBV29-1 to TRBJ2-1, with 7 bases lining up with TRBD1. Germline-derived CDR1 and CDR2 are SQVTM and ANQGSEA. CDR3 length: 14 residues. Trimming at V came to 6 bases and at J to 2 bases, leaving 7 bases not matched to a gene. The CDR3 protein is CSVQRDRAYNEQFF. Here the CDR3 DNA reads TGCAGCGTCCAAAGAGACAGGGCCTACAATGAGCAGTTCTTC.

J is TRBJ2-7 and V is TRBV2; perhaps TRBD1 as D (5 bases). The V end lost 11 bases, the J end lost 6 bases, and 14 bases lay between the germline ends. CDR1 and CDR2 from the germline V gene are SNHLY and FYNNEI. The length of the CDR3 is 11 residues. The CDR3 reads CASASQGEQYF. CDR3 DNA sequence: TGTGCCTCGGCCTCGCAGGGCGAGCAGTACTTC.

CDR3 sequence reads: CASSQNAVSPKNIQYF. CDR3 nucleotide sequence: TGTGCCAGCAGCCAAAACGCGGTGAGCCCCAAAAACATTCAGTACTTC. V is TRBV3-1 (or the pseudogene TRBV3-2) and J is TRBJ2-4, with no clear D. Germline V gene lookup returns CDR1 LGHDT and CDR2 YNNKEL (reference sequence). Trimming stripped 2 bases from V and 2 bases from J, with 13 bases between. There are 16 residues in the CDR3.

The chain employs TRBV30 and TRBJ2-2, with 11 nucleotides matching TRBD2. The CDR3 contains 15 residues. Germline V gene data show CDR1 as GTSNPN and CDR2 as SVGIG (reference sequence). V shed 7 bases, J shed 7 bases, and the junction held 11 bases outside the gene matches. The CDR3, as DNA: TGTGCCTATCCTGTAGCGGGAGGGCTTTTCGGGGAGCTGTTTTTT. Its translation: CAYPVAGGLFGELFF.

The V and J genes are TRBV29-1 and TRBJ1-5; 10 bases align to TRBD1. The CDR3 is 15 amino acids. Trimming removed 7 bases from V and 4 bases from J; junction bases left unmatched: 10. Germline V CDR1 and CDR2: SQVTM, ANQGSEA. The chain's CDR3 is CSGDSGQGFNQPQHF. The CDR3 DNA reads TGCAGCGGCGACTCGGGACAGGGGTTTAATCAGCCCCAGCATTTT.

For the CDR3, the DNA is TGTGCCAGCAGTTTGGGACTAGCGGGAGGGCGCCCAGATACGCAGTATTTT. Protein sequence: CASSLGLAGGRPDTQYF. This sequence joins TRBV27 and TRBJ2-3; TRBD2 matches 16 bases. Germline CDR1 reads MNHEY; CDR2 reads SMNVEV (reference sequence). The CDR3 extends over 17 amino acids. The V gene end was trimmed by 3 bases and the J gene end by 4 bases; junction bases not matched to a gene: 4.

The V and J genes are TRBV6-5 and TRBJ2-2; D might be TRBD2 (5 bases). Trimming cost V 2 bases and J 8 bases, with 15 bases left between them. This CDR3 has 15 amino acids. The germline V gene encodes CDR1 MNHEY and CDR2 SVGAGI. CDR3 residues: CASSYGSSRGGELFF. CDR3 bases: TGTGCCAGCAGTTACGGTTCTAGCCGTGGTGGGGAGCTGTTTTTT.